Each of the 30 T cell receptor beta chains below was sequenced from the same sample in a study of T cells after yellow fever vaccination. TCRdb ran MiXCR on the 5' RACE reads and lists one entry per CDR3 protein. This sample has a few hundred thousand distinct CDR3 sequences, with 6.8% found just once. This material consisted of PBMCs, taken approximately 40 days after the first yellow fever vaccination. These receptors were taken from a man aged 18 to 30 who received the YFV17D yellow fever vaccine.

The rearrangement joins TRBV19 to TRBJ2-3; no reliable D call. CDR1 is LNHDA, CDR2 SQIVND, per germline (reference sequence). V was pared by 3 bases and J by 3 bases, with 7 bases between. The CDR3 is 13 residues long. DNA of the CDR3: TGTGCCAGTAGTATGCAGCGAACAGATACGCAGTATTTT. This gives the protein CASSMQRTDTQYF.

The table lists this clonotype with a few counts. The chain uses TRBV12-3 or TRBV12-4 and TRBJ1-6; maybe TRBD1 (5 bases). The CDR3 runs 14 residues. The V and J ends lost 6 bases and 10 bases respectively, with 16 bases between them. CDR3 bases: TGTGCCAGCAGAAACTATAGGGGCCACTCACCCCTCCACTTT. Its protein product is CASRNYRGHSPLHF.

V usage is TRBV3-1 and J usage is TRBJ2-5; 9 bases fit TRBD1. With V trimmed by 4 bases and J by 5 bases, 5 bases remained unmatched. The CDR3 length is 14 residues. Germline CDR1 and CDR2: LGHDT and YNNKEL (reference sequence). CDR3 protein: CASSPWTGVETQYF. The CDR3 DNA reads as TGTGCCAGCAGCCCGTGGACAGGGGTGGAGACCCAGTACTTC.

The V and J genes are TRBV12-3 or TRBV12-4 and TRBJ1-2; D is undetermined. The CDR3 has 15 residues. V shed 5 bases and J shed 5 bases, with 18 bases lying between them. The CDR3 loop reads CASSPGRGLGYGYTF. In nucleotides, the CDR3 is TGTGCCAGCAGTCCCGGACGGGGTTTAGGTTATGGCTACACCTTC.

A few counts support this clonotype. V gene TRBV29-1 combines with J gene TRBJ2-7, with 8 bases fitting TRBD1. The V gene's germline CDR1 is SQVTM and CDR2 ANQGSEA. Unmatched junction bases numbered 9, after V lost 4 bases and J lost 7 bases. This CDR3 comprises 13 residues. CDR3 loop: CSVALQGAGEQYV. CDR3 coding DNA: TGCAGCGTTGCTTTGCAGGGGGCTGGAGAGCAGTACGTC.

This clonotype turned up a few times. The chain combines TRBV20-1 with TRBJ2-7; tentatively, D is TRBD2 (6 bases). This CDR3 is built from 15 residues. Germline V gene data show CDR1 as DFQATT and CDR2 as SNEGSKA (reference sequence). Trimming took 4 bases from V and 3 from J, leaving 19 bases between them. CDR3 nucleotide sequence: TGCAGTGCTAACCCCCGGAGGGACGATCGCTACGAGCAGTACTTC. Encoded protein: CSANPRRDDRYEQYF.

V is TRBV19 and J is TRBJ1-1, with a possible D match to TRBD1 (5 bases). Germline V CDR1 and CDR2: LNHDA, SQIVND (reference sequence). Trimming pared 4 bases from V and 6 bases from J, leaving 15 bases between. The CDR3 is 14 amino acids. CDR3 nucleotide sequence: TGTGCCAGTAGTACGTCCGAAGGGACGGCTGAAGCTTTCTTT. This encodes CASSTSEGTAEAFF.

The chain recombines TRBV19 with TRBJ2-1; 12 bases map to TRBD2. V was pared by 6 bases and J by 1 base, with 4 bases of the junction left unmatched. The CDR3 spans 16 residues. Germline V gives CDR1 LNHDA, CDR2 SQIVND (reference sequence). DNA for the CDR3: TGTGCCAGTAGCAAGGGACTAGCGGGTTCCTACAATGAGCAGTTCTTC. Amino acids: CASSKGLAGSYNEQFF.

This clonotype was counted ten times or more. The CDR3 is CASRLAGAFSGANVLTF. CDR3 bases: TGTGCCAGCAGACTAGCGGGGGCCTTCTCTGGGGCCAACGTCCTGACTTTC. The gene calls are TRBV27 and TRBJ2-6; 11 nucleotides agree with TRBD2. J gave up 0 bases and V 6 bases, and 4 bases lay outside the gene matches. CDR1 and CDR2 from the germline V gene are MNHEY and SMNVEV (reference sequence). This CDR3 has 17 amino acids.

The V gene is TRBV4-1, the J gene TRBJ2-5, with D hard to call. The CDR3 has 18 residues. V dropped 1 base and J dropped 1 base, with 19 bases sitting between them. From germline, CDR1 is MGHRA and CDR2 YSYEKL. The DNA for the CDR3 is TGCGCCAGCAGCCAAGCGGGCATACACCGACCCCGCCAAGAGACCCAGTACTTC. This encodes CASSQAGIHRPRQETQYF.

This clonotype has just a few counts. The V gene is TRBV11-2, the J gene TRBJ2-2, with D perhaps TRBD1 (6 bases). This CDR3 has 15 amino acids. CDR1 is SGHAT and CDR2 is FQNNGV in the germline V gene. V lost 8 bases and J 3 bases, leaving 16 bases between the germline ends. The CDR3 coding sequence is TGTGCCAGCGGGGCGGGCAGGGGTTACACCGGGGAGCTGTTTTTT. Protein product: CASGAGRGYTGELFF.

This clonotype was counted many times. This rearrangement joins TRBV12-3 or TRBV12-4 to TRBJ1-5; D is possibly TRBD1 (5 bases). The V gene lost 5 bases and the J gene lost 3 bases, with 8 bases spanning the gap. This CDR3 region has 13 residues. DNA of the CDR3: TGTGCCAGCAGTCAGGGTTACAATCAGCCCCAGCATTTT. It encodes CASSQGYNQPQHF.

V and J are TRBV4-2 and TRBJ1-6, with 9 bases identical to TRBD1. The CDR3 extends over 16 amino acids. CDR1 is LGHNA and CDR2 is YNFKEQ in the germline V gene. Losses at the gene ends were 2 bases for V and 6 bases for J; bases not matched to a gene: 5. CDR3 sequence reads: CASSQPGQGGNSPLHF. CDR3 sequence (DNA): TGTGCCAGCAGCCAACCGGGACAGGGTGGTAATTCACCCCTCCACTTT.

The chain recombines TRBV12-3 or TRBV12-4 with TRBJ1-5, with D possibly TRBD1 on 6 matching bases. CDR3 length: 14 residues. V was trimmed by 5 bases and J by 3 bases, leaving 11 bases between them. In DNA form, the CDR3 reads TGTGCCAGCAGTCATGACAGGTACAATCAGCCCCAGCATTTT. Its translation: CASSHDRYNQPQHF.

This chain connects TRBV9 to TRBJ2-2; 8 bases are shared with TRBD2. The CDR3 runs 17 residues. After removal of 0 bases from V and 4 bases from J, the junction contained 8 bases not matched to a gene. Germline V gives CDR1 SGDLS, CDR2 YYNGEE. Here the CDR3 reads CASSVEPGGGGTGELFF. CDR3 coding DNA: TGTGCCAGCAGCGTAGAACCCGGGGGGGGCGGCACCGGGGAGCTGTTTTTT.

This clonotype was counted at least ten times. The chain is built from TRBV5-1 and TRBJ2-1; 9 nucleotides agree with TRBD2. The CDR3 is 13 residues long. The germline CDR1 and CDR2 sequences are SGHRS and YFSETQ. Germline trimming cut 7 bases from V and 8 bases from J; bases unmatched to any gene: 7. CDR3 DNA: TGCGCCAGCGGGACTAGCTCTGTGGATGAGCAGTTCTTC. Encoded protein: CASGTSSVDEQFF.

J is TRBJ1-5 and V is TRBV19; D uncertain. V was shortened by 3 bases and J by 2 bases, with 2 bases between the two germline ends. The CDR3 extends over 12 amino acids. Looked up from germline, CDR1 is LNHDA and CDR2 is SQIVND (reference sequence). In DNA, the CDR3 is TGTGCCAGTAGTATCCGCAATCAGCCCCAGCATTTT. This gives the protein CASSIRNQPQHF. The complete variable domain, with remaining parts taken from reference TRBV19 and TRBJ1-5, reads DGGITQSPKYLFRKEGQNVTLSCEQNLNHDAMYWYRQDPGQGLRLIYYSQIVNDFQKGDIAEGYSVSREKKESFPLTVTSAQKNPTAFYLCASSIRNQPQHFGDGTRLSIL.

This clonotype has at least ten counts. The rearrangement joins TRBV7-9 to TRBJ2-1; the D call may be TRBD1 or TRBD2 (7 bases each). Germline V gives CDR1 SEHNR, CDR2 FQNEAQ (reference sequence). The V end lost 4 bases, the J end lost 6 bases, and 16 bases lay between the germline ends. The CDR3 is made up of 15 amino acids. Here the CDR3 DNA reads TGTGCCAGCAGCTCAGGGGGGGGAAGCCTCAATGAGCAGTTCTTC. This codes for CASSSGGGSLNEQFF.

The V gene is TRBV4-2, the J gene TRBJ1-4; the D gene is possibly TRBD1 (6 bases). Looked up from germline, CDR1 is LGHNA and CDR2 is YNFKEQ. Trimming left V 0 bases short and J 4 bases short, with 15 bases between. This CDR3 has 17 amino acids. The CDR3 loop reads CASSQERRTEFNEKLFF. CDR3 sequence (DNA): TGTGCCAGCAGCCAAGAGAGGAGGACAGAGTTTAATGAAAAACTGTTTTTT.

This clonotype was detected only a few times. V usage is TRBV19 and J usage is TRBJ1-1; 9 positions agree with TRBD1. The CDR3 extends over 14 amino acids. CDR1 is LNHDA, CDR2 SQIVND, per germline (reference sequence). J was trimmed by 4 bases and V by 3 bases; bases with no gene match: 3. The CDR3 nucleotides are TGTGCCAGTAGTATTACGACAGGGGGCACTGAAGCTTTCTTT. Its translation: CASSITTGGTEAFF.

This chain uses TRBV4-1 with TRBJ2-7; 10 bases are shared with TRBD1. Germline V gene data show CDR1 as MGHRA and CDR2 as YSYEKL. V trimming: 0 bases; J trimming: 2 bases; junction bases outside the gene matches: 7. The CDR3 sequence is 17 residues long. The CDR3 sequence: CASSQDRDRGFPYEQYF. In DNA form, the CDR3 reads TGCGCCAGCAGCCAAGACCGGGACAGGGGCTTCCCCTACGAGCAGTACTTC.

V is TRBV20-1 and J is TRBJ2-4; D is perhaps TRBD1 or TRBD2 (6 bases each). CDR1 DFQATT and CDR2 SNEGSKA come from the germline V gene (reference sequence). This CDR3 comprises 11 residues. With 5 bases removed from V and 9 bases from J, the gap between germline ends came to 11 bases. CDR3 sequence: CSALQGGIQYF. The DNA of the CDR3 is TGCAGTGCTTTACAGGGAGGCATTCAGTACTTC.

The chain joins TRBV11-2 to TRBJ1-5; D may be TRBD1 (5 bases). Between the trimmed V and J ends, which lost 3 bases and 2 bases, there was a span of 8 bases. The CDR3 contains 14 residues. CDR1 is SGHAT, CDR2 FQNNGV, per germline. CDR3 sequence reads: CASSFLGGNQPQHF. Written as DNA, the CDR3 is TGTGCCAGCAGCTTTCTGGGGGGCAATCAGCCCCAGCATTTT.

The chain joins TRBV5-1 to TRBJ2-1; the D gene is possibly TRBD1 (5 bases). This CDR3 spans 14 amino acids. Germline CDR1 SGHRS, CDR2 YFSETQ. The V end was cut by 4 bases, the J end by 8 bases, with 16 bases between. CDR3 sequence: CASSRTTGEDEQFF. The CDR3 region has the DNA TGCGCCAGCAGCCGTACTACAGGTGAGGATGAGCAGTTCTTC.

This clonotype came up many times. CDR3 region: CASSLRDTQYF. Here the CDR3 DNA reads TGTGCCAGCAGTTTACGGGATACGCAGTATTTT. This chain uses TRBV6-5 with TRBJ2-3; D unresolved. This CDR3 comprises 11 residues. The V and J ends lost 4 bases and 6 bases respectively, with 5 bases between them. CDR1 and CDR2 (germline): MNHEY, SVGAGI.

DNA of the CDR3: TGTGCCAGCAGCAAACCAGGGGAAGTTGGTTACGAGCAGTACTTC. This encodes CASSKPGEVGYEQYF. The chain combines TRBV21-1 with TRBJ2-7; TRBD1, the table's D call, was not compared with the DNA. TRBV21-1 is given as a pseudogene. This CDR3 has 15 residues.

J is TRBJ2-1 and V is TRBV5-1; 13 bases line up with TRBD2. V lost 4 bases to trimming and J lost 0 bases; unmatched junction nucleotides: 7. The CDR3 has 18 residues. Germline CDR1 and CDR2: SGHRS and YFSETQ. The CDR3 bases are TGCGCCAGCAGCACCGGGACTAGCGGGAAGAGCTCCTACAATGAGCAGTTCTTC. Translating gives CASSTGTSGKSSYNEQFF.

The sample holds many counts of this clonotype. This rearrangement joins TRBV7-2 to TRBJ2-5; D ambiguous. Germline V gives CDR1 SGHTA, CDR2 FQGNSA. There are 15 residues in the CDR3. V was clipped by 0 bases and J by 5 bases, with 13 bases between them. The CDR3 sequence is CASSLARNGGETQYF. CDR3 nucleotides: TGTGCCAGCAGCTTAGCGCGGAACGGTGGGGAGACCCAGTACTTC.

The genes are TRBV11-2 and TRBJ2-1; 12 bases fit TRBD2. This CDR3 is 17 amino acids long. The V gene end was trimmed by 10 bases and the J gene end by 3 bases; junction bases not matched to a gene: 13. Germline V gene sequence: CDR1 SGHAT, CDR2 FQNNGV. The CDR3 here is CAIRGAGTSGFYNEQFF. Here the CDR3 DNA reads TGTGCCATCCGTGGGGCCGGGACTAGCGGGTTCTACAATGAGCAGTTCTTC. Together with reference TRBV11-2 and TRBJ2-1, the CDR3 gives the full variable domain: EAGVAQSPRYKIIEKRQSVAFWCNPISGHATLYWYQQILGQGPKLLIQFQNNGVVDDSQLPKDRFSAERLKGVDSTLKIQPAKLEDSAVYLCAIRGAGTSGFYNEQFFGPGTRLTVL.

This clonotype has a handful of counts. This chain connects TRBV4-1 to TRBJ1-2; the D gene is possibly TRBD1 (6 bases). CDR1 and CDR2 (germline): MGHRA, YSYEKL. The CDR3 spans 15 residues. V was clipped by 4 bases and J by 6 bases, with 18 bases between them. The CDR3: CASSLTGGGADGYTF. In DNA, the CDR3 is TGCGCCAGCAGCCTAACGGGGGGGGGCGCGGATGGCTACACCTTC.